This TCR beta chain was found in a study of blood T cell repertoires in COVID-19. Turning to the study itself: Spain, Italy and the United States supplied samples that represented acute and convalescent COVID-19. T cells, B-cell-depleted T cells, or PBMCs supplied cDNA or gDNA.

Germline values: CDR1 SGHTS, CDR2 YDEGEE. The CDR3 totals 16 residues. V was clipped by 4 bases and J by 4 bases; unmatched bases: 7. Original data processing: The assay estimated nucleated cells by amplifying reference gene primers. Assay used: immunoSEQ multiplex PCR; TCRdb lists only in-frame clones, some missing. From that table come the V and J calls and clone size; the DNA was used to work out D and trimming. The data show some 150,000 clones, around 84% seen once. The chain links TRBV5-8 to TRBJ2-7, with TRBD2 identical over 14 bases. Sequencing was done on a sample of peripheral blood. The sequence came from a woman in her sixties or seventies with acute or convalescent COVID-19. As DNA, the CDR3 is TGTGCCAGCAGCCGCGGACTAGCGGGGGGTCTTTACGAGCAGTACTTC. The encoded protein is CASSRGLAGGLYEQYF.